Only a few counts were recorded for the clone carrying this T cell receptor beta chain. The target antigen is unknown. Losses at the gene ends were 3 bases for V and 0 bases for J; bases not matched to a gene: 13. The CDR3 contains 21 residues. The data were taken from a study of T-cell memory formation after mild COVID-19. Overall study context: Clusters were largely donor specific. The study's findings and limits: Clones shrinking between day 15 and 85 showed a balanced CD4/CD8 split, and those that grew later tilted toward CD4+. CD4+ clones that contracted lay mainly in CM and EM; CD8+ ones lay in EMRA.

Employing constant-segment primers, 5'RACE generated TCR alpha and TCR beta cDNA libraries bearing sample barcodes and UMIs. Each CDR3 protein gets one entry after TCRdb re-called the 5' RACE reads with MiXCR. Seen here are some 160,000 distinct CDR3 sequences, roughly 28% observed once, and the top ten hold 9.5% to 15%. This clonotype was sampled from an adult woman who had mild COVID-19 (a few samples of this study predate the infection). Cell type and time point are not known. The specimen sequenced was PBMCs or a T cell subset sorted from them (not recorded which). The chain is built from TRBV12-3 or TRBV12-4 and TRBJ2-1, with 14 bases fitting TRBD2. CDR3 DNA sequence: TGTGCCAGCAGTTTGGTGCGTCCGGGACTAGCGGGGGCAAGCTCCTACAATGAGCAGTTCTTC. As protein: CASSLVRPGLAGASSYNEQFF.